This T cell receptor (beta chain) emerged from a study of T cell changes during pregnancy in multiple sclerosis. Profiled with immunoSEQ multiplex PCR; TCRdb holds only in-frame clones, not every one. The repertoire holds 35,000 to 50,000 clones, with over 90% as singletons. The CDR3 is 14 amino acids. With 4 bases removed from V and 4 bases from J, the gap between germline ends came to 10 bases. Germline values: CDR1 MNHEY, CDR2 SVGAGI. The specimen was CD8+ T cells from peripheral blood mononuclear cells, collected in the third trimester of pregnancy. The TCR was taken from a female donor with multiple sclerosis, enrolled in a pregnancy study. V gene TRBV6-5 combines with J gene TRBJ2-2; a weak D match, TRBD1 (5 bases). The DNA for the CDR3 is TGTGCCAGCAGTTCCAGGGATATCACCGGGGAGCTGTTTTTT. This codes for CASSSRDITGELFF.